Below, one T cell receptor (beta chain) is given with its context. This receptor's antigen is unknown. Per-base quality was not reported, and no clone a single base away is much larger than it. The trial excluded patients who had a history of autoimmune disease or were on systemic immunosuppression. In every dose cohort, peripheral blood was drawn for TCR sequencing at baseline, cycle 4 day 1, and cycle 7 day 1. Samples were obtained from an open-label, multicenter, first-in-human phase I dose-escalation trial of ivuxolimab. The trial enrolled adults with locally advanced or metastatic head and neck squamous cell, hepatocellular, melanoma or renal cell carcinoma. Before TCR sequencing, CD4+ and CD8+ T cells were separately sorted from peripheral blood. To sequence the TCRbeta CDR3 region, genomic DNA was isolated from the sorted cells. TCRbeta CDR3 regions were sequenced using the immunoSEQ Assay. TCRdb holds this immuneACCESS table with in-frame rearrangements only. Some clones are missing; in checked studies, unresolved V genes explain under half, and the rest has no known cause. The sample table records roughly 93,000 clones; roughly nine tenths of these occur just once. Together, the top ten hold around 0.54% of the sample.

These data are taken from a study of OX40 agonist ivuxolimab in advanced cancers. Some background on the complete study: Ivuxolimab was an agonistic, fully human IgG2 monoclonal antibody directed against OX40 (CD134), a costimulatory receptor. Intravenous ivuxolimab was administered to patients every 2 weeks at six dose levels: 0.01, 0.1, 0.3, 1.5, 3 and 10 mg/kg. Of the approximately 50 dose-escalation patients, hepatocellular carcinoma was present in some 19, melanoma in around 15, renal cell carcinoma in 9 and head and neck cancer in 9. The dose-escalation cohort was approximately 83% male with a mean age of about 54 years, ranging from roughly 23 to 80. Patients were allowed to have had prior anti-PD-1, anti-PD-L1 or anti-CTLA-4 therapy, and around 37% of the dose-escalation patients had previously received checkpoint inhibitors. Partial responses occurred in three dose-escalation patients: two with cutaneous melanoma and one with hepatocellular carcinoma. Peripheral TCRbeta sequencing aimed to test whether ivuxolimab altered TCR sequence diversity and caused clonal T-cell expansion. The paper covers the monotherapy dose-escalation part of the phase I ivuxolimab trial, which included N ≈ 57 patients. The full study reports these points: After ivuxolimab, more expanded clones were found on average in CD8+ T cells than in CD4+ T cells. The antigen specificity of the clonally expanded peripheral T cells was not determined. At doses of 0.1 to 3.0 mg/kg, clonal expansion of both CD4+ and CD8+ T cells in blood was seen between baseline and week 6. Low levels of normalized T-cell clonal expansion were also seen in some patients who did not respond. Partial responders in the 0.1-3.0 mg/kg groups had among the lowest normalized peripheral clonal expansion, especially among CD8+ T cells.

The CDR3 has 12 amino acids, counting the end cysteine and phenylalanine. The CDR3 DNA has 36 bases and is translated from base 1. The trim is 4 bases for V and 5 bases for J, with a gap of 11 bases between the germline ends. CDR1 is given as SQVTM and CDR2 as ANQGSEA, both from the germline V gene. The specimen comprised CD4+ or CD8+ T cells sorted from blood, sampled in a trial of the OX40 agonist ivuxolimab. The sequence came from an adult with an advanced solid tumor such as melanoma, head and neck, liver or kidney cancer. The chain is encoded by TRBV29-1 joined to TRBJ2-5, with no D gene named confidently. The bases read TGCAGCGTTGTTGACGGAAGCGAGACCCAGTACTTC. This is translated as CSVVDGSETQYF. The entire variable domain, with the stretches around the CDR3 drawn from the reference TRBV29-1 and TRBJ2-5 proteins, is SAVISQKPSRDICQRGTSLTIQCQVDSQVTMMFWYRQQPGQSLTLIATANQGSEATYESGFVIDKFPISRPNLTFSTLTVSNMSPEDSSIYLCSVVDGSETQYFGPGTRLLVL.